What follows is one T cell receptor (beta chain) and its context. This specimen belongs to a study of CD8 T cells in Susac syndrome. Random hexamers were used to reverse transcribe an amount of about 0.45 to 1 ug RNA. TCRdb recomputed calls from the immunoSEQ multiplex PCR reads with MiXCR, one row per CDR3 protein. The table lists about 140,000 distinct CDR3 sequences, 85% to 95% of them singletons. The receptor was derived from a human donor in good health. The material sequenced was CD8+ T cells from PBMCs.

CDR3 protein: CSARLRQATYEQYF. DNA of the CDR3: TGCAGTGCTAGGCTTCGGCAGGCCACCTACGAGCAGTACTTC. The chain links TRBV20-1 to TRBJ2-7; D ambiguous. This CDR3 contains 14 residues. Trimming took 3 bases from V and 2 from J, leaving 14 bases between them. Germline V CDR1 and CDR2: DFQATT, SNEGSKA (reference sequence).